This T cell receptor (beta chain) was identified in a study of blood T cell repertoires in COVID-19. Living in 20 to 30 US areas, the participants were between 18 and 89 years of age. Repertoires were generated with immunoSEQ multiplex PCR, while TCRdb's copy carries only in-frame clones and drops some. The sample gives fewer than 450,000 clones, 90% of which show up once; about 0.6% is in the top ten. Germline lookup yields CDR1 SGHDT and CDR2 YYEEEE. V shed 4 bases, J shed 8 bases, and the junction held 10 bases outside the gene matches. The CDR3 has 16 amino acids. Sample: PBMCs or T cells enriched from blood (not recorded which). The chain couples TRBV5-6 to TRBJ1-6; 9 nucleotides line up with TRBD1. The TCR was taken from a man aged 18 to 30 who had recovered from COVID-19. CDR3 region: CASSPGTGHWDSPLHF. The CDR3 nucleotides read TGTGCCAGCAGCCCAGGGACAGGGCACTGGGATTCACCCCTCCACTTT.